These 32 T cell receptor beta chains came from one sample sequenced in a study of Graves' ophthalmopathy and Graves' hyperthyroidism (dated by TCRdb to the late 2010s). Sequencer: Illumina HiSeq 2000. TCR beta CDR3 regions were amplified from RNA transcripts for repertoire sequencing. The first round was an RT-PCR using HTBI primers with the Qiagen OneStep RT-PCR kit, and this first round was followed by a second-round multiplex PCR, then size selection and purification. TCRdb handled the public reads itself, with Q25 trimming in fastp and clone calling in MiXCR, and kept productive beta chains. Rows with one shared CDR3 protein collapse into an entry with the most common genes and DNA. The sample table shows fewer than 650,000 distinct CDR3 sequences, and 20% to 25% are seen once. Roughly 7.4% of the sample is held by the ten biggest clonotypes. Sequencing was done on a sample of peripheral blood. The receptors come from a woman younger than 30 with stable Graves' hyperthyroidism. Some clones in this sample may be carry-over from other donors' samples. Donor details come from another sample of the same person, matched by shared clones.

In its sample, this clonotype was seen many times. V and J are TRBV3-2 and TRBJ1-1. TRBV3-2 represents a pseudogene. The CDR3 is made up of 14 amino acids. This CDR3 reads CASSHYTPNTEAFF. The CDR3 DNA reads TGTGCCAGCAGCCACTATACACCGAACACTGAAGCTTTCTTT.

The chain recombines TRBV5-1 with TRBJ2-2; 14 bases are a match to TRBD2. Germline loops: CDR1 SGHRS, CDR2 YFSETQ. The junction had 13 bases not matched to a gene; V was cut back by 4 bases and J by 5 bases. This CDR3 has 19 amino acids. This CDR3 reads CASSTGLAGDNGRTGELFF. The CDR3 DNA follows: TGCGCCAGCAGCACGGGACTAGCGGGAGATAACGGGAGAACCGGGGAGCTGTTTTTT. The full variable domain, its missing parts supplied by reference TRBV5-1 and TRBJ2-2, is KAGVTQTPRYLIKTRGQQVTLSCSPISGHRSVSWYQQTPGQGLQFLFEYFSETQRNKGNFPGRFSGRQFSNSRSEMNVSTLELGDSALYLCASSTGLAGDNGRTGELFFGEGSRLTVL.

This clonotype appeared many times. V and J are TRBV6-1 and TRBJ1-5, with 12 bases matching TRBD1. CDR3 size: 16 residues. Germline trimming cut 8 bases from V and 8 bases from J; bases unmatched to any gene: 13. Germline V gives CDR1 MNHNS, CDR2 SASEGT. The CDR3 DNA reads TGTGCCAGCCTAACCGGGACAGGGGGCGGTGGGGAGCCCCAGCATTTT. Translating it yields CASLTGTGGGGEPQHF.

This clonotype was detected a few times. V usage is TRBV9 and J usage is TRBJ1-1, with D possibly TRBD1 on 5 matching bases. V dropped 4 bases and J dropped 5 bases, with 15 bases sitting between them. The germline V gene has CDR1 SGDLS and CDR2 YYNGEE. The CDR3 is 14 amino acids. CDR3 nucleotides: TGTGCCAGCAGCCTTTCGTGGGGGGTAACTGAAGCTTTCTTT. This encodes CASSLSWGVTEAFF. The entire variable domain, with the rest obtained from reference TRBV9 and TRBJ1-1, is as follows: DSGVTQTPKHLITATGQRVTLRCSPRSGDLSVYWYQQSLDQGLQFLIQYYNGEERAKGNILERFSAQQFPDLHSELNLSSLELGDSALYFCASSLSWGVTEAFFGQGTRLTVV.

There are a few counts of this clonotype. The rearrangement uses TRBV6-1 and TRBJ1-1; a possible D gene is TRBD1 (5 bases). Deletions cut 7 bases from V and 8 bases from J, with 11 bases between. Germline values: CDR1 MNHNS, CDR2 SASEGT. CDR3 length: 11 amino acids. The CDR3 region is CASTWGREAFF. In DNA form, the CDR3 reads TGTGCCAGCACATGGGGCCGCGAAGCTTTCTTT.

The CDR3: CASSYYRGSYEQYF. CDR3 coding DNA: TGTGCCAGCAGTTACTACCGGGGATCCTACGAGCAGTACTTC. The chain uses TRBV6-5 and TRBJ2-7, with D possibly TRBD2 on 5 matching bases. CDR3 length: 14 amino acids. Germline assignment: CDR1 MNHEY and CDR2 SVGAGI. Trimming removed 1 base from V and 1 base from J, with 8 bases in between.

Ten or more counts support this clonotype. The genes are TRBV28 and TRBJ2-7; TRBD1 aligns across 7 bases. The CDR3 is made up of 14 amino acids. Unmatched junction bases numbered 9, after V lost 7 bases and J lost 3 bases. CDR1 is MDHEN and CDR2 is SYDVKM in the germline V gene. The CDR3 bases are TGTGCCAGCAATACACAGGGGATGGGCTACGAGCAGTACTTC. This sequence encodes CASNTQGMGYEQYF. Full variable domain (remainder filled in from reference TRBV28 and TRBJ2-7): DVKVTQSSRYLVKRTGEKVFLECVQDMDHENMFWYRQDPGLGLRLIYFSYDVKMKEKGDIPEGYSVSREKKERFSLILESASTNQTSMYLCASNTQGMGYEQYFGPGTRLTVT.

The chain couples TRBV12-3 or TRBV12-4 to TRBJ1-1; D remains ambiguous. V was shortened by 4 bases and J by 1 base, with 10 bases between the two germline ends. The CDR3 covers 14 residues. The CDR3 spells CASSYQERNTEAFF. In DNA form, the CDR3 reads TGTGCCAGCAGTTACCAGGAGAGGAACACTGAAGCTTTCTTT.

The chain carries TRBV7-2 and TRBJ1-2; possibly TRBD1 for D (5 bases). Germline V gene data show CDR1 as SGHTA and CDR2 as FQGNSA. Deletions cut 3 bases from V and 8 bases from J, with 19 bases between. The CDR3 contains 15 residues. CDR3 amino acids: CASSFVQGTQKGYTF. In DNA, the CDR3 is TGTGCCAGCAGCTTCGTTCAAGGGACTCAGAAAGGCTACACCTTC.

The chain uses TRBV10-3 and TRBJ1-1; TRBD1 might be the D (5 bases). Germline CDR1 and CDR2: ENHRY and SYGVKD. CDR3 length equals 15 residues. Trimming took off 4 bases at V and 4 bases at J, with 16 bases between the two ends. CDR3 amino acids: CAISGGGGDGTEAFF. DNA for the CDR3: TGTGCCATCAGTGGTGGCGGGGGGGATGGCACTGAAGCTTTCTTT.

This clonotype was seen ten or more times. This chain connects TRBV28 to TRBJ2-2, with D possibly being TRBD2 (5 bases). This CDR3 has 15 residues. The germline V and J ends were trimmed by 4 bases and 7 bases, with 16 bases remaining between them. The germline V gene encodes CDR1 MDHEN and CDR2 SYDVKM. The CDR3, as DNA: TGTGCCAGCAGTTCCTCGCGCGGCGCGGGCGGGGAGCTGTTTTTT. Residues: CASSSSRGAGGELFF. The entire variable domain, with the rest obtained from reference TRBV28 and TRBJ2-2, is as follows: DVKVTQSSRYLVKRTGEKVFLECVQDMDHENMFWYRQDPGLGLRLIYFSYDVKMKEKGDIPEGYSVSREKKERFSLILESASTNQTSMYLCASSSSRGAGGELFFGEGSRLTVL.

The CDR3 here is CASSPRLAGGPRQETQYF. In nucleotides, the CDR3 is TGCGCCAGCAGCCCCCGACTAGCGGGAGGGCCGCGGCAAGAGACCCAGTACTTC. This chain uses TRBV4-1 with TRBJ2-5; TRBD2 matches 14 bases. Germline V gene data show CDR1 as MGHRA and CDR2 as YSYEKL. Germline trimming cut 4 bases from V and 2 bases from J; bases unmatched to any gene: 9. CDR3 length equals 18 residues.

V usage is TRBV28 and J usage is TRBJ2-2; 8 bases are a match to TRBD2. With V trimmed by 5 bases and J by 2 bases, 7 bases remained unmatched. This CDR3 has 16 residues. Germline lookup yields CDR1 MDHEN and CDR2 SYDVKM. The CDR3 sequence is CASSGGLGPNTGELFF. The CDR3 DNA sequence: TGTGCCAGCAGTGGGGGACTAGGCCCCAACACCGGGGAGCTGTTTTTT.

This chain connects TRBV20-1 to TRBJ1-5; D perhaps matches TRBD1 (5 bases). The CDR3 runs to 13 residues. Trimming took 6 bases from V and 4 from J, leaving 13 bases between them. Germline CDR1 and CDR2: DFQATT and SNEGSKA (reference sequence). The CDR3 loop is CSAGGQWNQPQHF. CDR3 bases: TGCAGTGCGGGGGGTCAATGGAATCAGCCCCAGCATTTT.

This clonotype was seen many times. The V gene is TRBV11-3, the J gene TRBJ2-7; 9 bases fit TRBD1. The J segment lost 6 bases and the V segment lost 4 bases, leaving 4 bases of the junction unmatched. The CDR3 is 13 amino acids. Germline values: CDR1 SGHNT, CDR2 YENEEA. CDR3 DNA: TGTGCCAGCAGCTGGGACAGGGTGAGCGAGCAGTACTTC. Translation: CASSWDRVSEQYF. The entire variable domain, with the rest obtained from reference TRBV11-3 and TRBJ2-7, is as follows: EAGVVQSPRYKIIEKKQPVAFWCNPISGHNTLYWYLQNLGQGPELLIRYENEEAVDDSQLPKDRFSAERLKGVDSTLKIQPAELGDSAVYLCASSWDRVSEQYFGPGTRLTVT.

This clonotype was counted at least ten times. The CDR3 DNA follows: TGTGCCAGCAGTGAAGGGTACGGCACTGAAGCTTTCTTT. Amino acids: CASSEGYGTEAFF. The V and J genes are TRBV6-1 and TRBJ1-1; no reliable D call. Trimming removed 1 base at V and 4 bases at J, with 7 bases between. The CDR3 consists of 13 residues. Germline loops: CDR1 MNHNS, CDR2 SASEGT.

This clonotype was seen ten or more times. The chain has TRBV12-3 or TRBV12-4 and TRBJ2-4; TRBD1 is a possible D gene (5 bases). The V end was cut by 3 bases, the J end by 3 bases, with 9 bases between. The CDR3 spans 14 residues. Written as DNA, the CDR3 is TGTGCCAGCAGTTTCCCCAGGGTCAAAAACATTCAGTACTTC. Protein: CASSFPRVKNIQYF.

V gene TRBV6-1 combines with J gene TRBJ1-2; a weak D match, TRBD1 (5 bases). The germline V and J ends were trimmed by 5 bases and 5 bases, with 15 bases remaining between them. This CDR3 has 14 amino acids. Germline values: CDR1 MNHNS, CDR2 SASEGT. This CDR3 reads CASSQTDNPYGYTF. CDR3 nucleotides: TGTGCCAGCAGTCAGACGGACAATCCGTATGGCTACACCTTC.

This clonotype was seen ten or more times. V is TRBV29-1 and J is TRBJ1-2, with D maybe TRBD1 (5 bases). Germline V CDR1 and CDR2: SQVTM, ANQGSEA. V shed 4 bases and J shed 8 bases, with 11 bases lying between them. The CDR3 is 11 amino acids. CDR3 sequence: CSVAERDGYTF. CDR3 in DNA: TGCAGCGTTGCAGAGCGGGACGGCTACACCTTC.

This clonotype was found many times. The V call is TRBV6-5, the J call TRBJ1-2; maybe TRBD1 (5 bases). The CDR3 sequence is 14 residues long. The germline V gene has CDR1 MNHEY and CDR2 SVGAGI. V lost 0 bases and J lost 4, with 9 bases in between. CDR3 sequence: CASSYSEGTYGYTF. The CDR3 coding sequence is TGTGCCAGCAGTTACTCGGAAGGGACCTATGGCTACACCTTC.

Many counts were recorded for this clonotype. The V gene is TRBV28, the J gene TRBJ2-7; D unclear. Trimming took 1 base from V and 3 from J, leaving 10 bases between them. CDR1 is MDHEN and CDR2 is SYDVKM in the germline V gene. CDR3 length: 14 amino acids. The CDR3 nucleotides read TGTGCCAGCAGTTTATTGGCAGAGGACTACGAGCAGTACTTC. Its protein product is CASSLLAEDYEQYF.

This clonotype was seen repeatedly, ten times or more. J is TRBJ1-2 and V is TRBV4-1; TRBD1 matches at 8 bases. This CDR3 is built from 13 residues. Trimming removed 4 bases from V and 6 bases from J; junction bases left unmatched: 4. Germline V gene data show CDR1 as MGHRA and CDR2 as YSYEKL. The CDR3 bases are TGCGCCAGCAGCCCCCAACAGGGGGATGGCTACACCTTC. This translates into CASSPQQGDGYTF.

The chain recombines TRBV20-1 with TRBJ2-5, with D uncertain. Germline-derived CDR1 and CDR2 are DFQATT and SNEGSKA (reference sequence). This CDR3 is built from 11 residues. V lost 1 base and J lost 8, with 8 bases in between. The CDR3 DNA sequence: TGCAGTGCTAGAGTTCGCTCTACCCAGTACTTC. Residues: CSARVRSTQYF.

This sequence joins TRBV6-1 and TRBJ2-2; no definite D call. V was pared by 4 bases and J by 3 bases, with 9 bases between. Per germline, CDR1 MNHNS and CDR2 SASEGT. The CDR3 extends over 14 amino acids. The CDR3 DNA sequence: TGTGCCAGCAGTGCGGGTACGGACACCGGGGAGCTGTTTTTT. Its translation is CASSAGTDTGELFF.

This clonotype was seen repeatedly, ten times or more. The J gene is TRBJ2-7, the V gene TRBV6-5; 9 bases fit TRBD1. Unmatched junction bases numbered 8, after V lost 6 bases and J lost 5 bases. The CDR3 loop spans 14 amino acids. The germline V gene has CDR1 MNHEY and CDR2 SVGAGI. This CDR3 is CASRGGTGKDEQYF. In nucleotides, the CDR3 is TGTGCCAGCAGGGGGGGGACAGGGAAGGACGAGCAGTACTTC.

This chain links TRBV12-3 or TRBV12-4 with TRBJ2-2; D unresolved. The CDR3 is 12 residues long. V lost 7 bases to trimming and J lost 6 bases, with 9 bases between them. CDR3 coding DNA: TGTGCCAGCAACAACGCGGCCGGGGAGCTGTTTTTT. It is translated as CASNNAAGELFF.

A few counts support this clonotype. The rearrangement uses TRBV11-1 and TRBJ1-5; 9 bases align to TRBD1. CDR3 size: 17 residues. In germline, CDR1 is SGHAT, CDR2 FQDESV (reference sequence). The trim removed 4 bases at V and 2 bases at J, leaving 9 bases unmatched. In DNA, the CDR3 is TGTGCCAGCAGCTCAACGACAGGGGGACGCGGCAATCAGCCCCAGCATTTT. Translated, it gives CASSSTTGGRGNQPQHF.

Concerning this clonotype: It may be a read error: a sequence one base away is much more abundant. The rearrangement uses TRBV14 and TRBJ1-1; TRBD1 might be the D (5 bases). Germline-derived CDR1 and CDR2 are SGHDN and FVKESK. The CDR3 is 13 residues long. The CDR3 here is CASSQTVNTGAFF. The CDR3 nucleotides read TGTGCCAGCAGCCAGACAGTTAACACTGGAGCTTTCTTT.

The chain employs TRBV9 and TRBJ1-2; no definite D call. The germline V gene encodes CDR1 SGDLS and CDR2 YYNGEE. V was clipped by 0 bases and J by 6 bases, with 12 bases between them. The CDR3 sequence is 14 residues long. The CDR3 DNA follows: TGTGCCAGCAGCGTAGATTCAGGTCTTGATGGCTACACCTTC. Translation gives CASSVDSGLDGYTF. The full variable domain, rest sourced from reference TRBV9 and TRBJ1-2, is DSGVTQTPKHLITATGQRVTLRCSPRSGDLSVYWYQQSLDQGLQFLIQYYNGEERAKGNILERFSAQQFPDLHSELNLSSLELGDSALYFCASSVDSGLDGYTFGSGTRLTVV.

The chain combines TRBV6-5 with TRBJ1-2; 8 positions agree with TRBD1. The CDR3 runs to 15 residues. The germline V gene has CDR1 MNHEY and CDR2 SVGAGI. Trimming removed 2 bases from V and 2 bases from J; junction bases left unmatched: 4. The CDR3 DNA reads as TGTGCCAGCAGTTACGCAGGGGGCGCAAACTATGGCTACACCTTC. Its protein product is CASSYAGGANYGYTF.

Ten or more counts support this clonotype. The V and J genes are TRBV14 and TRBJ1-3, with D possibly matching TRBD1 (5 bases). The germline V gene has CDR1 SGHDN and CDR2 FVKESK. This CDR3 contains 17 residues. V was shortened by 1 base and J by 3 bases, with 16 bases between the two germline ends. The CDR3 bases are TGTGCCAGCAGCCAAGGATGGGGGAGGGCGGATGGAAACACCATATATTTT. The encoded protein is CASSQGWGRADGNTIYF.

With regard to this clonotype: A single base separates this from a much larger clone, so it may be a read error. The rearrangement uses TRBV27 and TRBJ2-4; no firm D call. Germline V gene data show CDR1 as MNHEY and CDR2 as SMNVEV (reference sequence). The CDR3 has 12 residues. CDR3 in amino acids: CASSAFKIIQYF. The CDR3 nucleotides are TGTGCCAGCAGTGCCTTCAAAATCATTCAGTACTTC.